The 23 T cell receptor beta chains given below trace back to one sample, sequenced in a study of identical twins. Via MiXCR, TCRdb re-called the 5' RACE reads, giving one row per CDR3 protein. Of roughly 1.6 million distinct CDR3 sequences in the sample, less than 40% were seen once. The specimen was cord blood. The receptors stem from a newborn girl in good health.

The chain has TRBV2 and TRBJ1-6, with 9 bases matching TRBD1. The CDR3 spans 18 residues. CDR1 is SNHLY, CDR2 FYNNEI, per germline. V was pared by 2 bases and J by 0 bases, with 5 bases of the junction left unmatched. CDR3 sequence reads: CASSEPDRGSSYNSPLHF. The CDR3 nucleotides are TGTGCCAGCAGTGAACCGGACAGGGGCAGCTCCTATAATTCACCCCTCCACTTT.

This chain connects TRBV20-1 to TRBJ2-4; 7 bases line up with TRBD1. The tail of the sequence fits TRBJ2-7 better, so the J call may be wrong. Germline V lookup: CDR1 DFQATT, CDR2 SNEGSKA (reference sequence). The CDR3 runs to 14 residues. CDR3 in amino acids: CSASGDRSPYEQYF. DNA of the CDR3: TGCAGTGCTAGCGGGGACAGATCCCCCTACGAGCAGTACTTC.

This clonotype was observed a handful of times. The chain carries TRBV27 and TRBJ1-5, with 9 bases that match TRBD1. The CDR3 loop spans 14 amino acids. Germline-derived CDR1 and CDR2 are MNHEY and SMNVEV (reference sequence). Germline trimming cut 6 bases from V and 5 bases from J; bases unmatched to any gene: 5. The CDR3 sequence is CASRTGGGHQPQHF. The CDR3 region has the DNA TGTGCCAGCAGAACAGGGGGCGGCCATCAGCCCCAGCATTTT.

This chain links TRBV12-3 or TRBV12-4 with TRBJ2-5; possible D gene TRBD2, 7 bases. The V end lost 6 bases, the J end lost 4 bases, and 15 bases lay between the germline ends. This CDR3 comprises 14 residues. CDR3 nucleotide sequence: TGTGCCAGCAGCCCAGCCGGGGGGCGAGAGACCCAGTACTTC. Translated, it gives CASSPAGGRETQYF.

This clonotype was seen a handful of times. CDR3 nucleotide sequence: TGCGCCAGCAGTGCCAGTAGACTGCTAGCGGGAACCACAGATACGCAGTATTTT. Translating it yields CASSASRLLAGTTDTQYF. This sequence joins TRBV10-2 and TRBJ2-3; 9 bases agree with TRBD2. Germline assignment: CDR1 WSHSY and CDR2 SAAADI. Trimming cost V 4 bases and J 2 bases; bases outside gene matches: 13. CDR3 size: 18 residues.

The chain uses TRBV21-1 and TRBJ1-5; the D segment call TRBD1 is taken from the table without a DNA check. TRBV21-1 is an annotated pseudogene. The CDR3 totals 16 residues. CDR3 nucleotide sequence: TGTGCCAGCAGCAAGACGTGCACAGGGTCCAATCAGCCCCAGCATTTT. Its protein product is CASSKTCTGSNQPQHF.

Only a few counts were recorded for this clonotype. The V and J genes are TRBV6-6 and TRBJ1-6, with no clear D. The CDR3 extends over 17 amino acids. V lost 0 bases and J 0 bases, leaving 9 bases between the germline ends. Looked up from germline, CDR1 is MNHNY and CDR2 is SVGAGI (reference sequence). The DNA of the CDR3 is TGTGCCAGCAGTTACTCGGGGTGGAGCTCCTATAATTCACCCCTCCACTTT. This encodes CASSYSGWSSYNSPLHF.

This clonotype was recorded many times. The chain has TRBV4-1 and TRBJ2-3; TRBD2 agrees at 11 bases. Germline loops: CDR1 MGHRA, CDR2 YSYEKL. The CDR3 is 16 residues long. Germline trimming cut 0 bases from V and 5 bases from J; bases unmatched to any gene: 4. The CDR3 coding sequence is TGCGCCAGCAGCCAAGATGGACTAGCGGGTGTAGATACGCAGTATTTT. Amino acid sequence: CASSQDGLAGVDTQYF.

The chain has TRBV6-5 and TRBJ2-3; no clear D gene. V was clipped by 4 bases and J by 4 bases, with 6 bases between them. Germline assignment: CDR1 MNHEY and CDR2 SVGAGI. CDR3 length: 12 amino acids. CDR3 DNA: TGTGCCAGCAGTTCGCAACCAGATACGCAGTATTTT. This codes for CASSSQPDTQYF.

V gene TRBV12-3 or TRBV12-4 combines with J gene TRBJ2-1, with D tentatively TRBD1 (6 bases). Trimming left V 3 bases short and J 6 bases short, with 15 bases between. The CDR3 totals 15 residues. The CDR3 DNA reads TGTGCCAGCAGTTTCTGGACAGAGACTACCAATGAGCAGTTCTTC. Protein product: CASSFWTETTNEQFF.

V gene TRBV4-2 combines with J gene TRBJ2-1; a possible D gene is TRBD2 (6 bases). The CDR3 is 17 amino acids. Germline V gives CDR1 LGHNA, CDR2 YNFKEQ. The ends were cut back, 1 base at V and 3 bases at J, with 16 bases in the middle. CDR3 region: CASSQVPRRDLYNEQFF. The CDR3 nucleotides are TGTGCCAGCAGCCAAGTTCCCCGGAGGGATCTCTACAATGAGCAGTTCTTC.

This rearrangement joins TRBV7-2 to TRBJ1-2, with D uncertain. CDR1 SGHTA and CDR2 FQGNSA come from the germline V gene. This CDR3 comprises 15 residues. V dropped 2 bases and J dropped 1 base, with 11 bases sitting between them. CDR3 sequence reads: CASSLKSGVNYGYTF. The CDR3 DNA reads as TGTGCCAGCAGCTTAAAGTCAGGTGTTAACTATGGCTACACCTTC.

At least ten counts were recorded for this clonotype. The chain uses TRBV12-3 or TRBV12-4 and TRBJ1-2, with a weak D call TRBD1 (5 bases). CDR3 length equals 14 residues. Trimming shortened V by 6 bases and J by 5 bases, and 16 bases separated the two germline ends. CDR3 protein: CASRTGTPFYGYTF. The CDR3 region has the DNA TGTGCCAGCAGGACCGGGACTCCCTTTTATGGCTACACCTTC.

J is TRBJ1-4 and V is TRBV20-1, with D maybe TRBD1 (5 bases). This CDR3 has 12 amino acids. V was shortened by 2 bases and J by 6 bases, with 7 bases between the two germline ends. CDR1 DFQATT and CDR2 SNEGSKA come from the germline V gene (reference sequence). In DNA form, the CDR3 reads TGCAGTGCTAGACAGGGTTATGAAAAACTGTTTTTT. As protein: CSARQGYEKLFF.

The chain combines TRBV6-6 with TRBJ1-2, with 8 bases identical to TRBD1. CDR1 and CDR2 from the germline V gene are MNHNY and SVGAGI (reference sequence). V was pared by 2 bases and J by 3 bases, with 8 bases of the junction left unmatched. The CDR3 has 16 amino acids. CDR3: CASSYLLIQGDYGYTF. As DNA, the CDR3 is TGTGCCAGCAGTTACCTATTGATACAGGGGGACTATGGCTACACCTTC.

V usage is TRBV15 and J usage is TRBJ1-1; the D is unclear. Trimming removed 1 base at V and 5 bases at J, with 8 bases between. Germline CDR1 LNHNV, CDR2 YYDKDF (reference sequence). CDR3 size: 13 residues. The CDR3 loop is CATSRVLSTEAFF. CDR3 in DNA: TGTGCCACCAGCAGAGTACTATCTACTGAAGCTTTCTTT.

This chain uses TRBV5-1 with TRBJ2-1, with 7 bases aligning to TRBD2. Germline lookup yields CDR1 SGHRS and CDR2 YFSETQ. V lost 1 base to trimming and J lost 6 bases; unmatched junction nucleotides: 7. This CDR3 spans 15 amino acids. This CDR3 is CASSLSGIKGNEQFF. The CDR3 nucleotides read TGCGCCAGCAGCTTGAGCGGGATCAAAGGCAATGAGCAGTTCTTC.

The chain is built from TRBV20-1 and TRBJ2-7; D is possibly TRBD2 (6 bases). Trimming took off 6 bases at V and 3 bases at J, with 18 bases between the two ends. This CDR3 spans 14 amino acids. Germline V gene sequence: CDR1 DFQATT, CDR2 SNEGSKA (reference sequence). CDR3 nucleotides: TGCAGTGCCCTTGCGGGACTCTCAGGCTACGAGCAGTACTTC. This encodes CSALAGLSGYEQYF.

The chain recombines TRBV20-1 with TRBJ1-1; D perhaps matches TRBD1 (5 bases). CDR1 DFQATT and CDR2 SNEGSKA come from the germline V gene (reference sequence). This CDR3 region has 12 residues. The V end lost 7 bases, the J end lost 1 base, and 10 bases lay between the germline ends. DNA for the CDR3: TGCAGTGTCATGGACAAGAACACTGAAGCTTTCTTT. It encodes CSVMDKNTEAFF.

The V gene is TRBV30, the J gene TRBJ2-1, with 7 bases fitting TRBD1. V was pared by 8 bases and J by 2 bases, with 15 bases of the junction left unmatched. Germline assignment: CDR1 GTSNPN and CDR2 SVGIG (reference sequence). The CDR3 has 16 residues. CDR3 nucleotides: TGTGCCACTGGAGCCCTGACAGGGAAGCCCTACAATGAGCAGTTCTTC. It yields the protein CATGALTGKPYNEQFF.

The J gene is TRBJ1-2, the V gene TRBV12-3 or TRBV12-4; 10 bases fit TRBD1. J lost 2 bases, V lost 0 bases, and 3 bases had no gene match. The CDR3 has 16 amino acids. Written as DNA, the CDR3 is TGTGCCAGCAGTTTAGCTCTGACAGGGGGCAACTATGGCTACACCTTC. This sequence encodes CASSLALTGGNYGYTF.

This clonotype has just a few counts. The rearrangement links TRBV28 to TRBJ2-4; D gene unclear. Germline loops: CDR1 MDHEN, CDR2 SYDVKM. The ends were cut back, 5 bases at V and 4 bases at J, with 6 bases in the middle. The CDR3 is 12 amino acids. The CDR3 sequence is CASSPRKNIQYF. Here the CDR3 DNA reads TGTGCCAGCAGTCCCCGGAAAAACATTCAGTACTTC. Supplemented by reference TRBV28 and TRBJ2-4, the full variable domain reads DVKVTQSSRYLVKRTGEKVFLECVQDMDHENMFWYRQDPGLGLRLIYFSYDVKMKEKGDIPEGYSVSREKKERFSLILESASTNQTSMYLCASSPRKNIQYFGAGTRLSVL.

The V call is TRBV5-1, the J call TRBJ1-4, with TRBD1 matching 9 bases. Germline CDR1 is SGHRS and CDR2 is YFSETQ. This CDR3 is built from 16 residues. V lost 1 base, J lost 7 bases, and 8 bases stayed unmatched. As DNA, the CDR3 is TGCGCCAGCAGCTTGACCGGGACAGGGACTGGTGAAAAACTGTTTTTT. Translating it yields CASSLTGTGTGEKLFF. The full variable domain, its missing parts supplied by reference TRBV5-1 and TRBJ1-4, is KAGVTQTPRYLIKTRGQQVTLSCSPISGHRSVSWYQQTPGQGLQFLFEYFSETQRNKGNFPGRFSGRQFSNSRSEMNVSTLELGDSALYLCASSLTGTGTGEKLFFGSGTQLSVL.